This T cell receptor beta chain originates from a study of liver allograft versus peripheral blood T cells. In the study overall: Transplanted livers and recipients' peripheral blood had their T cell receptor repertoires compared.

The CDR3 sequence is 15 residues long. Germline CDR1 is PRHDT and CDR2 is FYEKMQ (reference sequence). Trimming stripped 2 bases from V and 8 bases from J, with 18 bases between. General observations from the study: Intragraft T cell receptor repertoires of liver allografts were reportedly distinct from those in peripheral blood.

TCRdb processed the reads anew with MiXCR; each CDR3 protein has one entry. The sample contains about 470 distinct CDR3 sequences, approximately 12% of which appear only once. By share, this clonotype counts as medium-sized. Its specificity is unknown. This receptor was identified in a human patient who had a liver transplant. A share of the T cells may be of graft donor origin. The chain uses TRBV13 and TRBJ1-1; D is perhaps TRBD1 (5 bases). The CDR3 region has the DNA TGTGCCAGCAGCTTAAGAGGGGACCCTAAGAGGGAAGCTTTCTTT. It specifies CASSLRGDPKREAFF. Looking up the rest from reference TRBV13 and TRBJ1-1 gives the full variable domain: AAGVIQSPRHLIKEKRETATLKCYPIPRHDTVYWYQQGPGQDPQFLISFYEKMQSDKGSIPDRFSAQQFSDYHSELNMSSLELGDSALYFCASSLRGDPKREAFFGQGTRLTVV.